The rows below give T cell receptor beta chains drawn from one sample of a study. Via MiXCR, TCRdb re-called the reads, giving one row per CDR3 protein. This sample has about 15,000 distinct CDR3 sequences, with approximately 34% found just once. Sequences were obtained from blood. All receptors derive from a human donor. The CDR3 runs from the conserved cysteine through the conserved F or W. Rows give clone size only sometimes, using once, few, many, or a class for an expanded clone.

size: .; V: TRBV4-1; J: TRBJ2-7; CDR3: CASSQAHSGASYEQYF
size: .; V: TRBV29-1; J: TRBJ2-5; CDR3: CSVGGRDQETQYF
size: many; V: TRBV4-2; J: TRBJ2-6; CDR3: CASSQAGGEGANVLTF
size: many; V: TRBV12-3/TRBV12-4; J: TRBJ2-7; CDR3: CAIGSTGQGTYEQYF
size: .; V: TRBV4-1; J: TRBJ1-6; CDR3: CASSQDPPGGGSSYNSPLHF
size: few; V: TRBV4-3; J: TRBJ1-6; CDR3: CASSQDGVPNNSPLHF
size: medium-sized; V: TRBV29-1; J: TRBJ1-1; CDR3: CSGKDGYEAFF
size: .; V: TRBV4-3; J: TRBJ2-2; CDR3: CASSRDRITGELFF
size: .; V: TRBV6-2/TRBV6-3; J: TRBJ2-7; CDR3: CASSPGTGGKDYEQYF
size: few; V: TRBV28; J: TRBJ1-2; CDR3: CASSLRLYGYTF
size: many; V: TRBV29-1; J: TRBJ2-3; CDR3: CSVEERLQGTTDTQYF
size: .; V: TRBV4-3; J: TRBJ2-2; CDR3: CASSQDVGGGPAGSCFF
size: many; V: TRBV18; J: TRBJ2-3; CDR3: CASSPAEADTQYF
size: once; V: TRBV10-3; J: TRBJ1-1; CDR3: CALRTGLGTEAFF